This record looks at one TCR beta chain sequence and its context. Its antigen remains unidentified. The PCR made use of 60 Vbeta and 13 Jbeta primers. The table came from immunoSEQ multiplex PCR; TCRdb's copy has only in-frame clones and leaves some out. This table has around 170,000 clones, just over 75% appearing once. The record originates from a study of cytomegalovirus exposure and HLA in healthy donors. Looking at the study overall: HLA-typed donors contributed 65 million to 85 million unique TCRs, which were held in an early data release. Study results and caveats: In a later analysis, common viral pathogens appeared linked to several of the most significant clusters.

The junction had 6 bases not matched to a gene; V was cut back by 1 base and J by 6 bases. CDR1 and CDR2 from the germline V gene are SGHAT and FQNNGV. The CDR3 is made up of 15 amino acids. The receptor's source is a man aged 18 to 29 in good health and CMV-seronegative. Sequenced: PBMCs. The rearrangement uses TRBV11-2 and TRBJ2-7; 10 positions agree with TRBD2. DNA of the CDR3: TGTGCCAGCAGCTTAGCTAGCGGGGGTCCCCGCGAGCAGTACTTC. Amino acid sequence: CASSLASGGPREQYF.